The clone carrying this T cell receptor beta chain has only a few counts. Unique molecular identifiers were affixed to single, distinct cDNA molecules. Each CDR3 protein gets one entry after TCRdb re-called the 5' RACE reads with MiXCR. The repertoire holds tens of thousands of distinct CDR3 sequences, with approximately 13% as singletons. The data originate from a study of early T cells in non-severe SARS-CoV-2 infection. This CDR3 is built from 11 residues. Trimming cost V 3 bases and J 12 bases, with 12 bases left between them. Germline V gene data show CDR1 as SQVTM and CDR2 as ANQGSEA. Sample: whole blood. The chain employs TRBV29-1 and TRBJ2-1; a weak D match, TRBD2 (5 bases). The sequence came from an adult who was a healthcare worker with PCR-confirmed SARS-CoV-2 infection or an uninfected control (not recorded which). Written as DNA, the CDR3 is TGCAGCGTTGATAGCGTTTTTGGGCAGTTCTTC. It yields the protein CSVDSVFGQFF.